The T cell receptor beta chain under discussion was sequenced for a study of shared clonotypes between healthy human individuals. Background on the study: CD8 memory received one plate per donor, CD8 naive two, CD4 memory three and CD4 naive three. Points from the study as a whole: Clonotype sharing among donors likely depends on sequencing depth. Inspection by rarefaction showed sorted-subset sequencing to be incomplete despite large depth.

Turning to this clone: Its antigen is currently unknown.

Between the trimmed V and J ends, which lost 9 bases and 16 bases, there was a span of 19 bases. The germline V gene encodes CDR1 SNHLY and CDR2 FYNNEI. This CDR3 contains 11 residues. Sorted subsets were amplified in replicate PCRs using about 210 ng DNA, 32,000 or so T cell genomes. Generated by immunoSEQ multiplex PCR, the TCRdb table keeps only in-frame clones and is missing some. The profile shows roughly 2.2 million clones, 85% to 95% of them singletons. V is TRBV2 and J is TRBJ1-5; perhaps TRBD1 as D (6 bases). Sequencing was done on a sample of naive CD4+ T cells from PBMCs. Regarding subset: CD45RA+ positively selected. This sequence was found in a man aged 18 to 29 in good health. Some clones in this sample may be carry-over from other donors' samples. Written as DNA, the CDR3 is TGTGCCAGTCCCCGTTGGGGGGCTGAACATTTT. This translates into CASPRWGAEHF. Full variable domain (rest looked up from reference TRBV2 and TRBJ1-5): EPEVTQTPSHQVTQMGQEVILRCVPISNHLYFYWYRQILGQKVEFLVSFYNNEISEKSEIFDDQFSVERPDGSNFTLKIRSTKLEDSAMYFCASPRWGAEHFGDGTRLSIL.